This T cell receptor (beta chain) appears in the sequencing data of a study of T-cell reconstitution after alpha-beta-depleted transplantation in children. A TCRbeta library incorporating unique molecular identifiers was prepared. TCRdb re-called the PCR reads with MiXCR, one entry per CDR3 protein. The sample carries hundreds of thousands of distinct CDR3 sequences, over 15% recorded once. Points on this clonotype: An end of the junction does not agree with germline; a read error may underlie this.

CDR1 and CDR2 (germline): DFQATT, SNEGSKA (reference sequence). The length of the CDR3 is 17 residues. The receptor's source is a human donor who donated a stem cell graft to a child with acute myeloid leukemia. Material: PBMCs from the stem cell graft donor, obtained from the stem cell graft. This chain joins TRBV20-1 and TRBJ2-1, with D hard to call. The CDR3 coding sequence is TGCTGTGCCCATCAGCCAGCAAGACACCCGTCCTACAATGAGCAGTTCTTC. Amino acids: CCAHQPARHPSYNEQFF.